One sample yielded the 27 T cell receptor beta chains listed below, sequenced in a study of tumor-infiltrating lymphocytes in oesophageal squamous cell carcinoma. TCRdb called the PCR reads again in MiXCR, with one record for every CDR3 protein. The table shows 12,000 or so distinct CDR3 sequences, with around three fifths occurring only once. Sequenced: esophageal tumor tissue. The receptor set was obtained from a female donor with esophageal squamous cell carcinoma.

This clonotype came up many times. V gene TRBV6-1 combines with J gene TRBJ2-7, with 9 nucleotides matching TRBD1. Germline values: CDR1 MNHNS, CDR2 SASEGT. Trimming cost V 5 bases and J 7 bases; bases outside gene matches: 9. The CDR3 contains 14 residues. The CDR3 region is CASSRGTGGQEQYF. Written as DNA, the CDR3 is TGTGCCAGCAGTCGAGGTACAGGGGGCCAGGAGCAGTACTTC.

In this sample, this clonotype turned up many times. The chain employs TRBV2 and TRBJ2-1; 9 positions match TRBD1. V lost 6 bases to trimming and J lost 6 bases; unmatched junction nucleotides: 0. Germline CDR1 reads SNHLY; CDR2 reads FYNNEI. The CDR3 is made up of 12 amino acids. The CDR3 sequence is CASRGQGNEQFF. The DNA of the CDR3 is TGTGCCAGCAGGGGACAGGGCAATGAGCAGTTCTTC.

About this clonotype: An end of the junction does not agree with germline; a read error may underlie this. The rearrangement uses TRBV6-1 and TRBJ2-3; 7 bases match TRBD2. The CDR3 consists of 15 residues. CDR1 and CDR2 from the germline V gene are MNHNS and SASEGT. The DNA of the CDR3 is TGTGCCAGCAGAGAAGCGGGGCTGGACACAGATACGCAGTATTTT. Protein: CASREAGLDTDTQYF.

The chain carries TRBV15 and TRBJ2-3; TRBD2 agrees at 7 bases. J gave up 2 bases and V 1 base, and 3 bases lay outside the gene matches. CDR3 size: 15 residues. CDR1 is LNHNV, CDR2 YYDKDF, per germline (reference sequence). In DNA, the CDR3 is TGTGCCACCAGCAGAGGGGCGGGAGCCACAGATACGCAGTATTTT. Translation gives CATSRGAGATDTQYF.

This clonotype was recorded once. CDR3 coding DNA: TGTGCGGCAGGGGCCTATGGCTACACCTTC. Encoded protein: CAAGAYGYTF. The chain has TRBV6-1 and TRBJ1-2; tentatively, D is TRBD1 (6 bases). Germline CDR1 reads MNHNS; CDR2 reads SASEGT. This CDR3 is built from 10 residues.

This rearrangement joins TRBV28 to TRBJ2-1, with D possibly matching TRBD2 (6 bases). The J call may be incorrect, as the DNA end agrees better with TRBJ2-7. This CDR3 is built from 12 residues. The V gene's germline CDR1 is MDHEN and CDR2 SYDVKM. The CDR3 loop reads CASSQLEGRQYF. The CDR3 nucleotides are TGTGCCAGCAGCCAATTGGAGGGTCGGCAGTACTTC.

In DNA, the CDR3 is TGTGCCAGCAGCCCCGGGGGGACAGATACGCAGTATTTT. The encoded protein is CASSPGGTDTQYF. The J gene is TRBJ2-3, the V gene TRBV12-3 or TRBV12-4; 7 positions match TRBD2. Unmatched junction bases numbered 3, after V lost 6 bases and J lost 3 bases. The CDR3 is made up of 13 amino acids.

This chain uses TRBV7-3 with TRBJ2-3, with 10 nucleotides matching TRBD2. The V gene's germline CDR1 is SGHTA and CDR2 FQGTGA. V shed 3 bases and J 0 bases; nucleotides not matched to a gene: 6. The CDR3 totals 17 residues. In DNA, the CDR3 is TGTGCCAGCAGCTTTGTAGCGGGGGGCACTAGCACAGATACGCAGTATTTT. Residues: CASSFVAGGTSTDTQYF.

The rearrangement joins TRBV11-1 to TRBJ2-6; D might be TRBD1 (5 bases). The J call is doubtful: the DNA matches TRBJ1-2 better. Germline values: CDR1 SGHAT, CDR2 FQDESV (reference sequence). The CDR3 contains 13 residues. CDR3 coding DNA: TGTGCCAGCAGCTTAGATTGGGGGAATGGCTACACCTTC. It is translated as CASSLDWGNGYTF.

The rearrangement uses TRBV19 and TRBJ2-5, with 9 bases fitting TRBD1. V shed 4 bases and J 7 bases; nucleotides not matched to a gene: 4. There are 13 residues in the CDR3. Germline V CDR1 and CDR2: LNHDA, SQIVND (reference sequence). The CDR3 nucleotides read TGTGCCAGTAGTAGAGACAGGGGGAGGACCCAGTACTTC. Its protein is CASSRDRGRTQYF. Based on the CDR3 plus reference TRBV19 and TRBJ2-5, the full variable domain is DGGITQSPKYLFRKEGQNVTLSCEQNLNHDAMYWYRQDPGQGLRLIYYSQIVNDFQKGDIAEGYSVSREKKESFPLTVTSAQKNPTAFYLCASSRDRGRTQYFGPGTRLLVL.

J is TRBJ2-1 and V is TRBV2, with TRBD2 identical over 8 bases. This CDR3 has 15 residues. V shed 3 bases, J shed 6 bases, and the junction held 7 bases outside the gene matches. From germline, CDR1 is SNHLY and CDR2 FYNNEI. The CDR3 loop is CASSETASGSNEQFF. In nucleotides, the CDR3 is TGTGCCAGCAGTGAGACGGCTAGCGGGTCCAATGAGCAGTTCTTC.

The CDR3 region has the DNA TGTGCCAGCAGTTATCAAGCGGGAGCCGAGACCCAGTACTTC. As protein: CASSYQAGAETQYF. The chain recombines TRBV6-1 with TRBJ2-7; 8 bases fit TRBD2. The DNA end lines up better with TRBJ2-5; the J call may be wrong. The germline V gene has CDR1 MNHNS and CDR2 SASEGT. The CDR3 spans 14 residues.

The gene calls are TRBV27 and TRBJ1-6, with 9 bases matching TRBD1. Germline-derived CDR1 and CDR2 are MNHEY and SMNVEV (reference sequence). J was trimmed by 7 bases and V by 4 bases; bases with no gene match: 5. The CDR3 is 15 amino acids. CDR3 sequence (DNA): TGTGCCAGCAGTTCGGGGACAGGGATGAATTCACCCCTCCACTTT. Its translation: CASSSGTGMNSPLHF.

This rearrangement joins TRBV12-3 or TRBV12-4 to TRBJ2-5; D gene ambiguous. The better agreement between TRBJ2-1 and the DNA end casts doubt on the J call. The length of the CDR3 is 13 residues. CDR3 amino acids: CASSFVPSDEQFF. The CDR3 nucleotides are TGTGCCAGCAGTTTTGTCCCGAGTGACGAGCAGTTCTTC.

The gene calls are TRBV7-4 and TRBJ2-4; the match to TRBD2 covers 9 bases. The closer fit of TRBJ2-5 to the DNA end suggests the J call may be wrong. Germline loops: CDR1 SGHVT, CDR2 SQSDAQ. This CDR3 has 16 amino acids. The CDR3 reads CASSLKGLAAEETQYF. Written as DNA, the CDR3 is TGTGCCAGCAGCTTAAAGGGACTAGCTGCAGAAGAGACCCAGTACTTC.

V and J are TRBV20-1 and TRBJ1-1; D uncertain. The V and J ends lost 6 bases and 0 bases respectively, with 14 bases between them. Germline V CDR1 and CDR2: DFQATT, SNEGSKA (reference sequence). The CDR3 has 14 amino acids. In DNA form, the CDR3 reads TGCAGTGCCCCCCAGCAATTGTTGAACACTGAAGCTTTCTTT. This translates into CSAPQQLLNTEAFF.

The rearrangement joins TRBV2 to TRBJ2-3, with a weak D call TRBD2 (6 bases). The DNA end is more similar to TRBJ2-1, so the J call may be wrong. Germline values: CDR1 SNHLY, CDR2 FYNNEI. CDR3 size: 13 residues. In DNA form, the CDR3 reads TGTGCCAGCAGTCGAGAGAGGGAGGCTGAGCAGTTCTTC. This codes for CASSREREAEQFF.

This sequence joins TRBV7-2 and TRBJ2-3; D may be TRBD1 (6 bases). The germline V gene has CDR1 SGHTA and CDR2 FQGNSA. The germline V and J ends were trimmed by 5 bases and 6 bases, with 18 bases remaining between them. The CDR3 consists of 15 residues. CDR3 loop: CASSPPGAQLDTQYF. CDR3 coding DNA: TGTGCCAGCAGCCCCCCAGGGGCGCAATTGGATACGCAGTATTTT.

By proportion, this clonotype is medium-sized. The rearrangement links TRBV12-3 or TRBV12-4 to TRBJ2-1, with a possible D match to TRBD2 (5 bases). V lost 2 bases to trimming and J lost 4 bases, with 9 bases between them. This CDR3 spans 14 amino acids. CDR3 sequence (DNA): TGTGCCAGCAGTTTACGCGGGTCGTACAATGAGCAGTTCTTC. It codes for CASSLRGSYNEQFF.

The sample holds one count of this clonotype. This rearrangement joins TRBV3-1 to TRBJ1-5; D is unresolved. Germline loops: CDR1 LGHDT, CDR2 YNNKEL (reference sequence). Trimming removed 1 base at V and 0 bases at J, with 7 bases between. The CDR3 is made up of 15 amino acids. The CDR3 here is CASSQGPYSNQPQHF. In DNA form, the CDR3 reads TGTGCCAGCAGCCAAGGTCCCTATAGCAATCAGCCCCAGCATTTT. The full variable domain, with the rest looked up from reference TRBV3-1 and TRBJ1-5, is DTAVSQTPKYLVTQMGNDKSIKCEQNLGHDTMYWYKQDSKKFLKIMFSYNNKELIINETVPNRFSPKSPDKAHLNLHINSLELGDSAVYFCASSQGPYSNQPQHFGDGTRLSIL.

This clonotype was counted a few times. J is TRBJ1-1 and V is TRBV6-2 or TRBV6-3; D call uncertain. Trimming removed 5 bases at V and 2 bases at J, with 12 bases between. Looked up from germline, CDR1 is MNHEY and CDR2 is SVGEGT. The CDR3 runs 14 residues. CDR3: CASSLPGKNTEAFF. As DNA, the CDR3 is TGTGCCAGCAGTCTCCCCGGCAAAAACACTGAAGCTTTCTTT.

The sample holds many counts of this clonotype. This chain links TRBV5-4 with TRBJ2-7; 10 bases map to TRBD2. Unmatched junction bases numbered 7, after V lost 4 bases and J lost 3 bases. This CDR3 has 15 residues. Per germline, CDR1 SGHNT and CDR2 YYREEE (reference sequence). The CDR3 DNA is TGTGCCAGCAGCGATCCCGGGACTAGCGTCTACGAGCAGTACTTC. Residues: CASSDPGTSVYEQYF.

This chain uses TRBV6-1 with TRBJ2-5; 7 bases are shared with TRBD2. Germline V gene lookup returns CDR1 MNHNS and CDR2 SASEGT. The length of the CDR3 is 15 residues. V lost 8 bases, J lost 1 base, and 10 bases stayed unmatched. Here the CDR3 reads CASGAFGGTQETQYF. The CDR3 nucleotides are TGTGCCAGCGGAGCGTTCGGGGGGACCCAAGAGACCCAGTACTTC.

The chain carries TRBV28 and TRBJ2-1; 8 positions match TRBD1. The CDR3 runs 13 residues. Trimming at V came to 11 bases and at J to 10 bases, leaving 13 bases not matched to a gene. Germline V gives CDR1 MDHEN, CDR2 SYDVKM. As DNA, the CDR3 is TGTGCCGGATCAGTACGGACAGGGTTCGAGCAGTTCTTC. Translated, it gives CAGSVRTGFEQFF.

The chain combines TRBV6-6 with TRBJ2-7, with D maybe TRBD1 (5 bases). The CDR3 is 13 residues long. Germline CDR1 and CDR2: MNHNY and SVGAGI (reference sequence). Trimming pared 6 bases from V and 0 bases from J, leaving 9 bases between. CDR3: CASSLRGSYEQYF. The CDR3 region has the DNA TGTGCCAGCAGCCTAAGGGGCTCCTACGAGCAGTACTTC.

The rearrangement joins TRBV6-8 to TRBJ2-3; D is unclear. The closer fit of TRBJ2-7 to the DNA end suggests the J call may be wrong. Germline CDR1 reads MNHGY; CDR2 reads SAAAGT. This CDR3 has 11 residues. The CDR3 here is CASNRVSEQYF. CDR3 nucleotide sequence: TGTGCCAGCAATCGGGTCTCCGAGCAGTACTTC.

The chain carries TRBV24-1 and TRBJ1-2; D is unclear. Between the trimmed V and J ends, which lost 3 bases and 8 bases, there was a span of 6 bases. The CDR3 covers 11 residues. Germline CDR1 KGHDR, CDR2 SFDVKD. The CDR3, as DNA: TGTGCCACCAGTGATGGGTTGGGCTACACCTTC. Its protein product is CATSDGLGYTF.